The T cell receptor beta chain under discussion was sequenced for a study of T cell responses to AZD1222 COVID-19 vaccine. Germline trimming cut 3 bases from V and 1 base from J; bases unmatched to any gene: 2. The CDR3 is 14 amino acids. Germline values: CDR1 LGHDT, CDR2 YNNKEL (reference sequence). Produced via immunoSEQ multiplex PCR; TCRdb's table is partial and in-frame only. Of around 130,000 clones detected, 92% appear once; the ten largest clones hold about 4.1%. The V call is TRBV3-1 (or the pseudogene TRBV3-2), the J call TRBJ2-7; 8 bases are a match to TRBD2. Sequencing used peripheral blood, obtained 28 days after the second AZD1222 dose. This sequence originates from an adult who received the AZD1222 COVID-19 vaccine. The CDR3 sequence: CASSHSGTSYEQYF. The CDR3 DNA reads TGTGCCAGCAGCCATAGCGGGACTTCCTACGAGCAGTACTTC.